The 30 T cell receptor beta chains listed next were all sequenced from one sample in a study of a mutant IDH1 vaccine in newly diagnosed glioma. These receptors are not linked to any known antigen. Using immunoSEQ multiplex PCR, the repertoire was profiled, and TCRdb retains in-frame clones only, with some absent. The top ten hold approximately 5% of the sample, which has some 58,000 clones, roughly four fifths seen once. Time point given: week 35, safety follow-up. Every vaccination contained 300 ug of the mutant IDH1 20-mer peptide and was paired with topical imiquimod. The sample here was PBMCs, taken from a glioma patient whose treatment included an IDH1 peptide vaccine. The receptors here all came from a man aged 40-55 years with glioma.

The rearrangement links TRBV5-1 to TRBJ2-7; a possible D gene is TRBD2 (5 bases). Between the trimmed V and J ends, which lost 0 bases and 7 bases, there was a span of 11 bases. Germline V gene lookup returns CDR1 SGHRS and CDR2 YFSETQ. The CDR3 has 13 residues. The CDR3 loop is CASSLDGEIEQYF. CDR3 in DNA: TGCGCCAGCAGCTTGGACGGGGAAATAGAGCAGTACTTC.

This rearrangement joins TRBV7-9 to TRBJ1-5; 8 nucleotides match TRBD1. The CDR3 sequence is 14 residues long. V gave up 5 bases and J gave up 7 bases; unmatched junction bases: 7. Looked up from germline, CDR1 is SEHNR and CDR2 is FQNEAQ (reference sequence). CDR3 DNA sequence: TGTGCCAGCAGCAATGACAGGGGTGGACAGCCCCAGCATTTT. As protein: CASSNDRGGQPQHF.

J is TRBJ2-3 and V is TRBV5-1; D gene uncertain. Trimming stripped 0 bases from V and 3 bases from J, with 11 bases between. CDR1 and CDR2 (germline): SGHRS, YFSETQ. The length of the CDR3 is 15 residues. CDR3 sequence: CASSLVPRPTDTQYF. The CDR3 DNA reads as TGCGCCAGCAGCTTGGTACCTAGACCGACAGATACGCAGTATTTT.

J is TRBJ2-3 and V is TRBV6-5; 9 bases map to TRBD2. The CDR3 covers 14 residues. CDR1 is MNHEY, CDR2 SVGAGI, per germline. V lost 5 bases to trimming and J lost 9 bases; unmatched junction nucleotides: 9. CDR3 in DNA: TGTGCCAGCAGTGTGGGCGTAAGCGGGGGGACGCAGTATTTT. This codes for CASSVGVSGGTQYF.

V is TRBV7-9 and J is TRBJ2-7; TRBD2 aligns across 11 bases. The V gene end was trimmed by 0 bases and the J gene end by 4 bases; junction bases not matched to a gene: 8. CDR3 length: 17 amino acids. CDR1 and CDR2 from the germline V gene are SEHNR and FQNEAQ (reference sequence). CDR3: CASSLASGGAEGYEQYF. The CDR3 DNA is TGTGCCAGCAGCTTAGCTAGCGGGGGGGCCGAGGGGTACGAGCAGTACTTC.

The chain couples TRBV6-5 to TRBJ2-7, with D tentatively TRBD2 (5 bases). This CDR3 is built from 15 residues. V lost 0 bases and J lost 2, with 11 bases in between. CDR1 is MNHEY, CDR2 SVGAGI, per germline. CDR3 nucleotides: TGTGCCAGCAGTTACTCGTCGGGAACCACCTACGAGCAGTACTTC. It is translated as CASSYSSGTTYEQYF.

CDR3 in amino acids: CASSRLAGGPRTAGELFF. In DNA form, the CDR3 reads TGTGCCAGTAGTCGACTAGCGGGGGGGCCGAGGACCGCCGGGGAGCTGTTTTTT. The chain is built from TRBV19 and TRBJ2-2; 14 positions agree with TRBD2. The V and J ends lost 5 bases and 6 bases, in that order; junction bases with no gene match: 11. Germline lookup yields CDR1 LNHDA and CDR2 SQIVND (reference sequence). The CDR3 has 18 residues. The entire variable domain, with the rest obtained from reference TRBV19 and TRBJ2-2, is as follows: DGGITQSPKYLFRKEGQNVTLSCEQNLNHDAMYWYRQDPGQGLRLIYYSQIVNDFQKGDIAEGYSVSREKKESFPLTVTSAQKNPTAFYLCASSRLAGGPRTAGELFFGEGSRLTVL.

In this sample, this clone turned up a few times. This chain connects TRBV7-8 to TRBJ2-4, with 11 bases lining up with TRBD2. Germline CDR1 is SGHVS and CDR2 is FQNEAQ. V lost 5 bases, J lost 7 bases, and 13 bases stayed unmatched. The CDR3 is 17 amino acids. The CDR3 reads CASSPPRGVAGGNIQYF. CDR3 coding DNA: TGTGCCAGCAGCCCACCTCGGGGGGTAGCGGGAGGGAACATTCAGTACTTC.

Only one count was recorded for this clone. The chain couples TRBV5-1 to TRBJ2-3, with D possibly matching TRBD1 (6 bases). In germline, CDR1 is SGHRS, CDR2 YFSETQ. The CDR3 totals 14 residues. V lost 4 bases to trimming and J lost 4 bases, with 13 bases between them. The CDR3 bases are TGCGCCAGCAGCCAGGGGACAATACCAGATACGCAGTATTTT. Its protein product is CASSQGTIPDTQYF.

The chain combines TRBV30 with TRBJ2-7; D call uncertain. CDR1 and CDR2 (germline): GTSNPN, SVGIG (reference sequence). V was pared by 3 bases and J by 3 bases, with 12 bases between. CDR3 length: 13 amino acids. CDR3 in amino acids: CAWRDPRDYEQYF. The CDR3 nucleotides are TGTGCCTGGAGGGATCCTAGAGACTACGAGCAGTACTTC.

At least ten counts were recorded for this clone. V is TRBV30 and J is TRBJ1-5; TRBD1 matches at 8 bases. The CDR3 covers 13 residues. Germline CDR1 GTSNPN, CDR2 SVGIG (reference sequence). The junction had 4 bases not matched to a gene; V was cut back by 2 bases and J by 7 bases. CDR3: CAWSQGARQPQHF. For the CDR3, the DNA is TGTGCCTGGAGTCAGGGGGCTCGGCAGCCCCAGCATTTT.

The chain joins TRBV5-1 to TRBJ2-3; D remains ambiguous. Germline values: CDR1 SGHRS, CDR2 YFSETQ. The ends were cut back, 0 bases at V and 2 bases at J, with 10 bases in the middle. CDR3 length: 15 amino acids. This CDR3 is CASSLGAGPTDTQYF. CDR3 coding DNA: TGCGCCAGCAGCTTGGGTGCAGGCCCCACAGATACGCAGTATTTT.

The gene calls are TRBV27 and TRBJ2-7; 7 nucleotides line up with TRBD1. Trimming took 6 bases from V and 3 from J; bases not matched to a gene: 8. The germline V gene has CDR1 MNHEY and CDR2 SMNVEV (reference sequence). The CDR3 has 14 amino acids. CDR3 DNA sequence: TGTGCCAGCAGCCTCAATTGGGACAGCTACGAGCAGTACTTC. This translates into CASSLNWDSYEQYF.

In nucleotides, the CDR3 is TGCGCCAGCAGCCAAGATCCTGAACAGGGCTACGAGCAGTACTTC. This gives the protein CASSQDPEQGYEQYF. The chain couples TRBV4-3 to TRBJ2-7; tentative D call: TRBD1 (6 bases). The CDR3 runs to 15 residues. CDR1 and CDR2 (germline): LGHNA, YSLEER. Trimming took 0 bases from V and 3 from J, leaving 12 bases between them.

J is TRBJ1-1 and V is TRBV19; maybe TRBD1 (6 bases). Germline CDR1 and CDR2: LNHDA and SQIVND (reference sequence). The CDR3 totals 17 residues. V dropped 5 bases and J dropped 2 bases, with 21 bases sitting between them. CDR3 sequence reads: CASSPQGLGLKNTEAFF. The CDR3 DNA is TGTGCCAGTAGTCCACAGGGTCTAGGGCTTAAAAACACTGAAGCTTTCTTT.

The gene calls are TRBV18 and TRBJ1-2, with D perhaps matching TRBD1 (5 bases). Trimming stripped 3 bases from V and 8 bases from J, with 13 bases between. CDR3 length: 13 residues. In germline, CDR1 is KGHSH, CDR2 LQKENI. The chain's CDR3 is CASSPSAGKGYTF. CDR3 coding DNA: TGTGCCAGCTCACCCTCGGCAGGGAAAGGCTACACCTTC.

This clone was seen only a few times. The rearrangement joins TRBV7-2 to TRBJ2-3; 10 bases fit TRBD2. The CDR3 is 15 amino acids. From germline, CDR1 is SGHTA and CDR2 FQGNSA. With 2 bases clipped from V and 4 bases from J, the junction kept 3 bases outside the gene matches. The CDR3 DNA is TGTGCCAGCAGCTTACGTCTAGCGGGAGCAGATACGCAGTATTTT. The encoded protein is CASSLRLAGADTQYF.

The chain couples TRBV5-3 to TRBJ1-5; 9 nucleotides agree with TRBD1. TRBV5-3 is designated an ORF whose function remains uncertain. CDR3 length: 16 amino acids. The J segment lost 4 bases and the V segment lost 0 bases, leaving 5 bases of the junction unmatched. CDR3 in DNA: TGTGCCAGAAGCTTGGGGGGACAGGGAGGTAATCAGCCCCAGCATTTT. It encodes CARSLGGQGGNQPQHF.

This clone showed up just once. V usage is TRBV6-1 and J usage is TRBJ2-5; no definite D call. Germline assignment: CDR1 MNHNS and CDR2 SASEGT. The CDR3 sequence is 12 residues long. Trimming took 2 bases from V and 4 from J, leaving 5 bases between them. Here the CDR3 DNA reads TGTGCCAGCAGTGAATTCGGAGAGACCCAGTACTTC. This gives the protein CASSEFGETQYF.

V is TRBV10-2 and J is TRBJ2-3, with TRBD2 as a possible D gene (6 bases). The CDR3 contains 13 residues. Trimming took 8 bases from V and 3 from J, leaving 12 bases between them. Germline V gives CDR1 WSHSY, CDR2 SAAADI. The CDR3 reads CASWAGMTDTQYF. The CDR3 DNA is TGCGCCAGCTGGGCGGGAATGACAGATACGCAGTATTTT.

J is TRBJ2-1 and V is TRBV29-1; D is uncertain. The CDR3 has 10 residues. Germline CDR1 is SQVTM and CDR2 is ANQGSEA. V dropped 8 bases and J dropped 5 bases, with 7 bases sitting between them. CDR3 nucleotides: TGCAGCTCATACCACAATGAGCAGTTCTTC. Translated: CSSYHNEQFF.

The V call is TRBV20-1, the J call TRBJ2-3; D remains unclear. Trimming took 1 base from V and 2 from J, leaving 1 base between them. This CDR3 comprises 11 residues. Germline CDR1 reads DFQATT; CDR2 reads SNEGSKA (reference sequence). The CDR3 reads CSARVTDTQYF. Written as DNA, the CDR3 is TGCAGTGCTAGAGTCACAGATACGCAGTATTTT.

The chain couples TRBV6-5 to TRBJ1-2; tentatively, D is TRBD1 (6 bases). V lost 0 bases to trimming and J lost 4 bases, with 12 bases between them. Per germline, CDR1 MNHEY and CDR2 SVGAGI. The CDR3 runs 15 residues. The CDR3 nucleotides are TGTGCCAGCAGTTACTCTAGGGGACACTCCTATGGCTACACCTTC. As protein: CASSYSRGHSYGYTF.

The genes are TRBV7-8 and TRBJ1-1; 8 nucleotides align to TRBD1. Trimming removed 6 bases from V and 1 base from J; junction bases left unmatched: 4. CDR1 and CDR2 from the germline V gene are SGHVS and FQNEAQ. This CDR3 region has 14 residues. CDR3 sequence (DNA): TGTGCCAGCAGACCGGGACAGGCGAACACTGAAGCTTTCTTT. This sequence encodes CASRPGQANTEAFF.

The V gene is TRBV9, the J gene TRBJ2-3; 7 bases map to TRBD2. Germline V CDR1 and CDR2: SGDLS, YYNGEE. Trimming at V came to 0 bases and at J to 3 bases, leaving 4 bases not matched to a gene. The CDR3 is 15 residues long. The chain's CDR3 is CASSVDSGVTDTQYF. In DNA, the CDR3 is TGTGCCAGCAGCGTAGACAGCGGGGTTACAGATACGCAGTATTTT.

A few counts support this clone. Here the CDR3 reads CASSSTGANQPQHF. Here the CDR3 DNA reads TGCGCCAGCAGCTCGACAGGGGCTAATCAGCCCCAGCATTTT. The chain employs TRBV4-1 and TRBJ1-5; TRBD1 aligns across 8 bases. J gave up 4 bases and V 5 bases, and 4 bases lay outside the gene matches. Per the germline V gene, CDR1 is MGHRA and CDR2 is YSYEKL. The CDR3 length is 14 residues.

J is TRBJ1-1 and V is TRBV4-3; TRBD1 is a possible D gene (6 bases). Germline V lookup: CDR1 LGHNA, CDR2 YSLEER. The CDR3 is made up of 14 amino acids. Trimming pared 0 bases from V and 9 bases from J, leaving 14 bases between. The CDR3 sequence: CASSQDQGIRKAFF. The DNA for the CDR3 is TGCGCCAGCAGCCAAGATCAGGGGATTCGGAAAGCTTTCTTT.

V is TRBV6-4 and J is TRBJ2-3, with 11 nucleotides matching TRBD2. Germline assignment: CDR1 MRHNA and CDR2 SNTAGT. J was trimmed by 6 bases and V by 3 bases; bases with no gene match: 5. The CDR3 is 15 residues long. This CDR3 reads CASSELAGGGDTQYF. The CDR3 nucleotides read TGTGCCAGCAGTGAGCTAGCGGGAGGAGGGGATACGCAGTATTTT.

The chain links TRBV7-9 to TRBJ2-1; possible D gene TRBD2, 5 bases. The CDR3 has 13 amino acids. Germline V gene data show CDR1 as SEHNR and CDR2 as FQNEAQ (reference sequence). The V and J ends lost 3 bases and 9 bases respectively, with 12 bases between them. For the CDR3, the DNA is TGTGCCAGCAGCTTGATTAGCGAGGTTGAGCAGTTCTTC. Its translation is CASSLISEVEQFF.

There are a few counts of this clone. The rearrangement links TRBV9 to TRBJ1-3; D might be TRBD1 (6 bases). The germline CDR1 and CDR2 sequences are SGDLS and YYNGEE. The CDR3 sequence is 16 residues long. Trimming left V 4 bases short and J 0 bases short, with 14 bases between. The CDR3 spells CASSLGTPNSGNTIYF. The CDR3 DNA follows: TGTGCCAGCAGCCTAGGGACACCGAACTCTGGAAACACCATATATTTT.